Below, 17 T cell receptor beta chains from the same sample are listed, as sequenced in a study of human T cells and chemical hapten exposure. Time point given: patch test 1, 2 weeks after DPC sensitization. As for treatment: therapeutic diphenylcyclopropenone sensitization with weekly scalp DPC. Each CDR3 protein gets one entry after TCRdb re-called the RACE reads with MiXCR. The sample lists 150,000 to 200,000 distinct CDR3 sequences; 20% to 25% were seen once. The specimen comprised whole blood, sampled in connection with sensitization to the hapten diphenylcyclopropenone (DPC). The receptor source for this set is a woman between 50 and 59 years old with alopecia areata. Some clones in this sample may be carry-over from other donors' samples.

J is TRBJ1-5 and V is TRBV20-1; possibly TRBD1 for D (5 bases). Germline CDR1 is DFQATT and CDR2 is SNEGSKA (reference sequence). The CDR3 has 18 residues. The V and J ends lost 0 bases and 2 bases respectively, with 20 bases between them. CDR3 DNA sequence: TGCAGTGCTAGAGATGAGGGGCCCATCCGGATTGGCAATCAGCCCCAGCATTTT. This encodes CSARDEGPIRIGNQPQHF.

This chain joins TRBV6-6 and TRBJ2-6; D is possibly TRBD1 (6 bases). Germline V CDR1 and CDR2: MNHNY, SVGAGI (reference sequence). Between the trimmed V and J ends, which lost 2 bases and 2 bases, there was a span of 19 bases. The CDR3 runs to 19 residues. DNA of the CDR3: TGTGCCAGCAGTTACGACGGGCCAACAGGGTCGACTGGGGCCAACGTCCTGACTTTC. Residues: CASSYDGPTGSTGANVLTF.

This clonotype was seen more than once but under ten times. The chain uses TRBV5-1 and TRBJ1-2, with D possibly matching TRBD1 (5 bases). This CDR3 spans 15 amino acids. Germline CDR1 SGHRS, CDR2 YFSETQ. With 3 bases removed from V and 1 base from J, the gap between germline ends came to 13 bases. The DNA for the CDR3 is TGCGCCAGCAGCTACGAACCCGACAGTAACTATGGCTACACCTTC. Translated: CASSYEPDSNYGYTF.

CDR3 region: CASSLGGRGVRGAFF. The DNA of the CDR3 is TGTGCCAGCTCACTTGGCGGCCGGGGTGTCAGGGGAGCTTTCTTT. The chain recombines TRBV18 with TRBJ1-1; D is possibly TRBD1 (6 bases). This CDR3 spans 15 amino acids. From germline, CDR1 is KGHSH and CDR2 LQKENI. V lost 4 bases and J 10 bases, leaving 22 bases between the germline ends.

In its sample, this clonotype was seen a few times. The chain is built from TRBV5-1 and TRBJ1-1, with D hard to call. The V gene's germline CDR1 is SGHRS and CDR2 YFSETQ. The CDR3 has 13 residues. Trimming took 4 bases from V and 3 from J, leaving 10 bases between them. The CDR3, as DNA: TGCGCCAGCAGCGAGAGCGCGGACACTGAAGCTTTCTTT. Protein sequence: CASSESADTEAFF.

This clonotype came up a few times. The chain employs TRBV7-4 and TRBJ2-4; D possibly corresponds to TRBD1 (5 bases). Germline values: CDR1 SGHVT, CDR2 SQSDAQ. V gave up 10 bases and J gave up 0 bases, with 16 bases separating them. CDR3 size: 15 residues. CDR3 bases: TGTGCCAAGTATAGGGGAATTCTAGCCAAAAACATTCAGTACTTC. Protein: CAKYRGILAKNIQYF.

This chain uses TRBV12-3 or TRBV12-4 with TRBJ1-1; tentative D call: TRBD1 (5 bases). V was clipped by 8 bases and J by 1 base, with 17 bases between them. The CDR3 spans 15 residues. In nucleotides, the CDR3 is TGTGCCAGCGGAAAAAACCCAGGGCGGAACACTGAAGCTTTCTTT. It codes for CASGKNPGRNTEAFF.

The chain joins TRBV20-1 to TRBJ1-5; a possible D gene is TRBD1 (6 bases). The V and J ends lost 4 bases and 0 bases respectively, with 16 bases between them. The CDR3 sequence is 16 residues long. Germline CDR1 reads DFQATT; CDR2 reads SNEGSKA (reference sequence). The CDR3 reads CSATSSDRRSNQPQHF. The CDR3 region has the DNA TGCAGTGCTACCTCCTCTGACAGGCGTAGCAATCAGCCCCAGCATTTT.

This chain uses TRBV27 with TRBJ2-5, with TRBD1 as a possible D gene (6 bases). Trimming cost V 2 bases and J 5 bases, with 9 bases left between them. The CDR3 runs to 13 residues. Germline loops: CDR1 MNHEY, CDR2 SMNVEV (reference sequence). CDR3 residues: CASSLQGQETQYF. The CDR3 nucleotides read TGTGCCAGCAGTTTACAGGGGCAGGAGACCCAGTACTTC.

This clonotype turned up a few times. The rearrangement uses TRBV29-1 and TRBJ2-1, with 8 bases that match TRBD2. This CDR3 comprises 14 residues. Trimming cost V 7 bases and J 7 bases; bases outside gene matches: 12. Germline CDR1 reads SQVTM; CDR2 reads ANQGSEA. The CDR3 reads CSADLGRAGNEQFF. The CDR3 nucleotides read TGCAGCGCTGACCTCGGGAGGGCGGGGAATGAGCAGTTCTTC.

The chain has TRBV10-3 and TRBJ2-2; tentatively, D is TRBD1 (6 bases). V gave up 8 bases and J gave up 3 bases, with 10 bases separating them. Germline V CDR1 and CDR2: ENHRY, SYGVKD. The CDR3 is 13 residues long. The CDR3 here is CAIGQPDTGELFF. In DNA form, the CDR3 reads TGTGCCATCGGACAGCCCGACACCGGGGAGCTGTTTTTT.

The CDR3 protein is CASSHYPRGRGEAFF. The CDR3 DNA reads as TGTGCCAGCAGTCACTATCCGAGGGGGCGAGGTGAAGCTTTCTTT. V gene TRBV6-5 combines with J gene TRBJ1-1, with 7 bases matching TRBD1. Germline assignment: CDR1 MNHEY and CDR2 SVGAGI. V lost 5 bases and J lost 7; bases outside the gene matches: 13. This CDR3 comprises 15 residues.

This clonotype was seen only a few times. The rearrangement uses TRBV11-2 and TRBJ1-1; TRBD1 might be the D (5 bases). The germline V and J ends were trimmed by 5 bases and 6 bases, with 16 bases remaining between them. Germline values: CDR1 SGHAT, CDR2 FQNNGV. CDR3 size: 14 residues. The CDR3 loop reads CASSPRDYHPEAFF. CDR3 DNA sequence: TGTGCCAGCAGCCCCAGGGACTATCACCCTGAAGCTTTCTTT.

This clonotype appeared many times. This chain uses TRBV5-1 with TRBJ2-7; D assignment may be TRBD1 or TRBD2 (5 bases each). The CDR3 contains 14 residues. V lost 3 bases, J lost 1 base, and 11 bases lay in between. Germline V gene lookup returns CDR1 SGHRS and CDR2 YFSETQ. The CDR3 reads CASSSDGASYEQYF. The CDR3 bases are TGCGCCAGCAGCTCCGACGGGGCGTCCTACGAGCAGTACTTC.

The sample holds a few counts of this clonotype. The chain links TRBV29-1 to TRBJ2-3; 8 positions match TRBD2. CDR1 and CDR2 (germline): SQVTM, ANQGSEA. The trim removed 3 bases at V and 4 bases at J, leaving 6 bases unmatched. The CDR3 totals 14 residues. DNA of the CDR3: TGCAGCGTTGATCCAGCGGGAGTTCCAGATACGCAGTATTTT. Translation gives CSVDPAGVPDTQYF.

The chain carries TRBV7-2 and TRBJ2-3; 7 positions match TRBD2. The ends lost 9 bases at V and 4 bases at J; junction bases unmatched: 10. The length of the CDR3 is 14 residues. CDR1 is SGHTA, CDR2 FQGNSA, per germline. In DNA, the CDR3 is TGTGCCAGTCGGGTCGGCGGGAGCGCAGATACGCAGTATTTT. Translated: CASRVGGSADTQYF. Together with reference TRBV7-2 and TRBJ2-3, the CDR3 gives the full variable domain: GAGVSQSPSNKVTEKGKDVELRCDPISGHTALYWYRQSLGQGLEFLIYFQGNSAPDKSGLPSDRFSAERTGGSVSTLTIQRTQQEDSAVYLCASRVGGSADTQYFGPGTRLTVL.

This clonotype was seen a few times. V and J are TRBV21-1 and TRBJ1-5. TRBV21-1 is flagged as a pseudogene. This CDR3 comprises 14 residues. CDR3 DNA: TGTGCCAGCAGGGAAGGGGAGGATAATCAGCCCCAGCATTTT. Protein sequence: CASREGEDNQPQHF.